This entry lists 13 T cell receptor beta chains sequenced from one sample in a study of T cell repertoires in cytomegalovirus infection. TCRdb ran MiXCR on the reads and lists one entry per CDR3 protein. The data hold about 440,000 distinct CDR3 sequences, with roughly a third observed a single time. Sequenced: PBMCs. Receptors originate from a human donor in good health (CMV status not recorded). Some clones in this sample may be carry-over from other donors' samples.

In its sample, this clonotype was seen many times. The chain recombines TRBV7-2 with TRBJ1-6; no clear D gene. V gave up 2 bases and J gave up 7 bases, with 12 bases separating them. This CDR3 contains 15 residues. CDR1 and CDR2 (germline): SGHTA, FQGNSA. CDR3: CASSLRVSGNSPLHF. DNA of the CDR3: TGTGCCAGCAGCTTAAGAGTCTCCGGGAATTCACCCCTCCACTTT.

As to this clonotype: Since no conserved phenylalanine or tryptophan closes the CDR3, a read error is the likely cause. This chain joins TRBV5-4 and TRBJ2-6; D might be TRBD1 (6 bases). The germline gives CDR1 SGHNT, CDR2 YYREEE (reference sequence). This CDR3 is built from 18 residues. V was shortened by 6 bases and J by 0 bases, with 19 bases between the two germline ends. The CDR3 nucleotides are TGTGCCAGCACCCAAGGGACAAAGGGCCCCTCTGGGGCCAACGTCCTGACTTTA. It codes for CASTQGTKGPSGANVLTL.

The chain couples TRBV5-1 to TRBJ1-1; D remains unclear. V gave up 0 bases and J gave up 11 bases, with 14 bases separating them. Germline V gene lookup returns CDR1 SGHRS and CDR2 YFSETQ. CDR3 length: 13 amino acids. The CDR3 DNA sequence: TGCGCCAGCAGCTTGGCTTCGGGTGAGGCGGCTTTCTTT. Translating it yields CASSLASGEAAFF.

This clonotype was counted many times. The rearrangement links TRBV7-8 to TRBJ2-3; 9 nucleotides agree with TRBD2. Germline lookup yields CDR1 SGHVS and CDR2 FQNEAQ. J gave up 5 bases and V 5 bases, and 14 bases lay outside the gene matches. This CDR3 contains 17 residues. CDR3: CASSVLVAGAREDTQYF. The CDR3 DNA reads TGTGCCAGCAGCGTTTTAGTAGCGGGGGCTCGGGAAGATACGCAGTATTTT.

In the case of this clonotype: One junction end disagrees with the germline gene, perhaps due to a read error. The chain carries TRBV7-2 and TRBJ2-5; TRBD1 is a possible D gene (6 bases). The CDR3 has 15 residues. Germline V CDR1 and CDR2: SGHTA, FQGNSA. CDR3 region: CASSSRVRTEETQNF. The CDR3 nucleotides are TGTGCCAGCAGCTCACGCGTTCGGACAGAAGAGACCCAGAACTTC.

This clonotype was counted a few times. The CDR3 spells CASSSQGRFSGELFF. DNA of the CDR3: TGTGCCAGCAGCTCACAGGGTCGTTTCTCCGGGGAGCTGTTTTTT. The rearrangement links TRBV7-9 to TRBJ2-2; possibly TRBD1 for D (6 bases). Between the trimmed V and J ends, which lost 4 bases and 6 bases, there was a span of 15 bases. CDR3 length: 15 amino acids. CDR1 SEHNR and CDR2 FQNEAQ come from the germline V gene (reference sequence).

This clonotype was counted between two and nine times. The chain has TRBV7-7 and TRBJ1-4, with TRBD1 matching 9 bases. This CDR3 contains 15 residues. Germline CDR1 and CDR2: SSHAT and FNYEAQ (reference sequence). V was pared by 6 bases and J by 0 bases, with 2 bases of the junction left unmatched. The CDR3: CASRRTGATNEKLFF. The CDR3 DNA sequence: TGTGCCAGCAGGCGGACAGGGGCAACTAATGAAAAACTGTTTTTT.

This rearrangement joins TRBV6-5 to TRBJ2-7; 7 bases agree with TRBD1. The trim removed 0 bases at V and 3 bases at J, leaving 11 bases unmatched. The CDR3 contains 17 residues. Germline values: CDR1 MNHEY, CDR2 SVGAGI. This chain's CDR3 is CASSYSMLRGTHYEQYF. CDR3 coding DNA: TGTGCCAGCAGTTACTCGATGCTCAGGGGGACCCACTACGAGCAGTACTTC.

The sample holds a few counts of this clonotype. This chain links TRBV2 with TRBJ1-5; no reliable D call. Trimming left V 0 bases short and J 9 bases short, with 6 bases between. The germline V gene has CDR1 SNHLY and CDR2 FYNNEI. CDR3 length: 12 residues. CDR3 in DNA: TGTGCCAGCAGTGAAGCGCTCAGGCCCCAGCATTTT. Residues: CASSEALRPQHF.

The chain recombines TRBV10-3 with TRBJ2-7; no clear D gene. Trimming shortened V by 2 bases and J by 9 bases, and 8 bases separated the two germline ends. Looked up from germline, CDR1 is ENHRY and CDR2 is SYGVKD. The length of the CDR3 is 11 residues. The CDR3 DNA reads TGTGCCATCAGTGAGGGGGTTGTGCAGTACTTC. It specifies CAISEGVVQYF.

The J gene is TRBJ1-2, the V gene TRBV9, with D perhaps matching TRBD1 (6 bases). V lost 0 bases and J lost 6, with 12 bases in between. The CDR3 totals 14 residues. Germline lookup yields CDR1 SGDLS and CDR2 YYNGEE. The CDR3 spells CASSVGDRPDGYTF. For the CDR3, the DNA is TGTGCCAGCAGCGTAGGTGACAGGCCGGATGGCTACACCTTC.

The gene calls are TRBV19 and TRBJ1-5, with D perhaps matching TRBD1 (5 bases). In germline, CDR1 is LNHDA, CDR2 SQIVND (reference sequence). CDR3 length equals 16 residues. V was trimmed by 4 bases and J by 0 bases, leaving 13 bases between them. The CDR3 protein is CASSTSGTYSNQPQHF. Written as DNA, the CDR3 is TGTGCCAGTAGTACCTCCGGGACCTATAGCAATCAGCCCCAGCATTTT.

This rearrangement joins TRBV7-4 to TRBJ1-2, with TRBD1 matching over 10 bases. Trimming at V came to 4 bases and at J to 0 bases, leaving 11 bases not matched to a gene. The CDR3 spans 18 residues. CDR1 SGHVT and CDR2 SQSDAQ come from the germline V gene. For the CDR3, the DNA is TGTGCCAGCAGCTCCCCGCCGTGGGACAGGGGATCTAACTATGGCTACACCTTC. Its protein is CASSSPPWDRGSNYGYTF.